This TCR beta chain was sequenced in a study of Graves' ophthalmopathy and Graves' hyperthyroidism. On the study more broadly: Blood was drawn at initial diagnosis, before any treatment.

Amplification of TCR beta CDR3 regions used RNA transcripts. First-round RT-PCR used HTBI primers; second-round multiplex PCR followed. TCRdb called the multiplex PCR reads again in MiXCR, with one record for every CDR3 protein. The sample yields tens of thousands of distinct CDR3 sequences, 45% to 60% seen once. This clonotype is medium-sized in the sample. Its antigen is as yet unknown. As the starting material, roughly 9.8 ml of fresh peripheral blood yielded the PBMCs. Points from the study as a whole: Clonotypes were expanded in thyroid at above 0.001 frequency, and most also appeared in blood. In separating ophthalmopathy from stable hyperthyroidism, a 13-signature model achieved around 85% sensitivity and 81.08% specificity.

Sequencing was performed on peripheral blood. The receptor was derived from an adult man with Graves' ophthalmopathy.

Written as DNA, the CDR3 is TGTGCCAGCAGCGAGGACAGGCGGGCATCACCCCTCCACTTT. This sequence encodes CASSEDRRASPLHF. J is TRBJ1-6 and V is TRBV7-2; 7 nucleotides agree with TRBD1. The CDR3 sequence is 14 residues long. CDR1 and CDR2 from the germline V gene are SGHTA and FQGNSA. V lost 5 bases, J lost 10 bases, and 8 bases stayed unmatched.